The source of this T cell receptor beta chain is a study of blood T cells in healthy people across ages. The V gene's germline CDR1 is DFQATT and CDR2 SNEGSKA (reference sequence). V dropped 4 bases and J dropped 0 bases, with 22 bases sitting between them. CDR3 length: 18 amino acids. In its sample, this clonotype was seen a few times. Alongside a J-beta primer mix, a sample-barcoded 5' primer served in a second PCR lasting about 7 to 11 cycles. From the 5' RACE reads, TCRdb called clonotypes with MiXCR, one entry per CDR3 protein. Here the sample spans over 500,000 distinct CDR3 sequences, around 50% being singletons. The donors, healthy Caucasians from Russia, were aged roughly 6 to 100. The draw of peripheral blood yielded approximately 11 milliliters from each donor.

Sequencing was carried out using blood. The chain joins TRBV20-1 to TRBJ1-5, with D uncertain. The clonotype was recovered from a woman aged 80 or over in good health. CDR3 bases: TGCAGTGCTAAACACTACCTGGGTTTTATAAATAGCAATCAGCCCCAGCATTTT. This gives the protein CSAKHYLGFINSNQPQHF.